This TCR beta chain appears in the sequencing data of a study of T-cell reconstitution after alpha-beta-depleted transplantation in children (dated by TCRdb to about 2016). For context, the study as a whole: T-cell immune reconstitution after TCRalphabeta/CD19-depleted allogeneic hematopoietic cell transplantation in children was quantitatively tracked in the study by means of TCR repertoire profiling.

Remarks on this clonotype: Its target antigen remains unknown. Base qualities are missing; no much larger clone stands one base away.

Libraries were built with PCR. Sequencing was performed on an Illumina HiSeq 2500. TCR library preparation used molecular barcoding, with unique molecular identifiers applied to normalize quantification of the TCRbeta repertoire. TCRdb handled the public reads itself, with Q25 trimming in fastp and clone calling in MiXCR, and kept productive beta chains. Rows are unified per CDR3 protein, each entry keeping the most common DNA and genes. The sample table shows about 300,000 distinct CDR3 sequences, and over 9.5% are seen once. 7.5% of the sample goes to the ten largest clones. The sample's treatment or condition label, decoded: allogeneic hematopoietic cell transplantation with graft depleted of TCRalphabeta T cells and CD19 B cells. TCRalphabeta/CD19-depleted allogeneic hematopoietic cell grafts were given to the transplant recipients, all of whom were children. Trimming takes 4 bases from V and 0 bases from J, and the germline ends sit 17 bases apart. The cysteine opens and the phenylalanine closes a CDR3 of 17 amino acids. Kept here is only the CDR3 DNA, which spans 51 bases and is read in frame from base 1. According to the germline V gene, CDR1 reads SGHRS and CDR2 reads YFSETQ.

What the work shows at the level of the full study, not this receptor alone: Over the following months the frequencies of hyperexpanded clones went down, and after one year T-cell counts and TCRbeta diversity were mostly credited to newly produced T cells. In some patients, the high TCRbeta diversity seen at day 60 was put down to recipient T cells and intrathymic progenitors that had survived conditioning. The apparently early recovery of alphabetaT-cell counts about two months after transplant reportedly depended on only several hundred rapidly expanded clones that came from non-depleted graft cells.

The receptor was isolated from a boy less than two years old with acute myeloid leukemia, due to receive a stem cell transplant. The rearrangement joined TRBV5-1 to TRBJ2-1, with TRBD1 tentatively as D gene (6 bases match). The sequencing used PBMCs, collected before TCRalphabeta/CD19-depleted stem cell transplant. The CDR3 region reads CASSPTGSRSSYNEQFF. The bases read TGCGCCAGCAGCCCGACAGGTTCCCGCAGCTCCTACAATGAGCAGTTCTTC.